Listed below are T cell receptor beta chains from one sample, sequenced in a study of T-cell reconstitution after alpha-beta-depleted transplantation in children. MiXCR, run by TCRdb on the PCR reads, gives a single entry per CDR3 protein. The sample records 330,000 or so distinct CDR3 sequences, 10% being singletons. The source was PBMCs, collected before TCRalphabeta/CD19-depleted stem cell transplant. These receptors all stem from a boy under two years old with acute myeloid leukemia, due to receive a stem cell transplant. Each CDR3 is given with its conserved first and last residue. The order of the fields is CDR3 protein, CDR3 DNA, J gene, V gene, D gene, clone size. The D gene is left open where the match is weak. Expanded clones are given a class, and other clones once, few, many or no size at all.

cdr3_aa: CASSQVGLAGGGYEQFF
cdr3_nt: TGTGCCAGCAGCCAAGTGGGACTAGCGGGGGGCGGATATGAGCAGTTCTTC
j_call: TRBJ2-1
v_call: TRBV3-1
d_call: TRBD2
clone_size: many

cdr3_aa: CASSDYTDTQYF
cdr3_nt: TGTGCCAGCAGTGACTACACAGATACGCAGTATTTT
j_call: TRBJ2-3
v_call: TRBV6-4
d_call: .
clone_size: .

cdr3_aa: CATRLAGETDTQYF
cdr3_nt: TGTGCCACCAGACTAGCGGGAGAAACAGATACGCAGTATTTT
j_call: TRBJ2-3
v_call: TRBV10-3
d_call: TRBD2
clone_size: many

cdr3_aa: CASSLLSGTDTQYF
cdr3_nt: TGTGCCAGCAGTTTATTGTCGGGCACAGATACGCAGTATTTT
j_call: TRBJ2-3
v_call: TRBV28
d_call: .
clone_size: many

cdr3_aa: CSARDRPNYGYTF
cdr3_nt: TGCAGTGCCCGGGACAGGCCAAACTATGGCTACACCTTC
j_call: TRBJ1-2
v_call: TRBV20-1
d_call: TRBD1
clone_size: few

cdr3_aa: CSVEEVETSYNEQFF
cdr3_nt: TGCAGCGTTGAAGAAGTGGAAACCTCCTACAATGAGCAGTTCTTC
j_call: TRBJ2-1
v_call: TRBV29-1
d_call: .
clone_size: few

cdr3_aa: CASSFTGGYETQYF
cdr3_nt: TGCGCCAGCAGCTTTACAGGGGGCTACGAGACCCAGTACTTC
j_call: TRBJ2-5
v_call: TRBV5-1
d_call: TRBD1
clone_size: few

cdr3_aa: CSVERETRRGYEQYF
cdr3_nt: TGCAGCGTTGAACGGGAAACTCGGAGAGGGTACGAGCAGTACTTC
j_call: TRBJ2-7
v_call: TRBV29-1
d_call: .
clone_size: many

cdr3_aa: CASSELSVAGGNNEQFF
cdr3_nt: TGTGCCAGCAGTGAACTCTCAGTAGCGGGAGGGAACAATGAGCAGTTCTTC
j_call: TRBJ2-1
v_call: TRBV2
d_call: TRBD2
clone_size: many

cdr3_aa: CASSPQTGYKNIQYF
cdr3_nt: TGTGCCAGCTCACCTCAGACAGGGTACAAAAACATTCAGTACTTC
j_call: TRBJ2-4
v_call: TRBV18
d_call: TRBD1
clone_size: many

cdr3_aa: CASKPSSSYNEQFF
cdr3_nt: TGTGCCAGCAAGCCTAGTAGCTCCTACAATGAGCAGTTCTTC
j_call: TRBJ2-1
v_call: TRBV12-3/TRBV12-4
d_call: .
clone_size: many

cdr3_aa: CASSLNNYQPQHF
cdr3_nt: TGTGCCAGCAGCTTAAACAATTATCAGCCCCAGCATTTT
j_call: TRBJ1-5
v_call: TRBV13
d_call: .
clone_size: few

cdr3_aa: CSVEPRSPMGMNTEAFF
cdr3_nt: TGCAGCGTTGAACCCCGCAGTCCCATGGGCATGAACACTGAAGCTTTCTTT
j_call: TRBJ1-1
v_call: TRBV29-1
d_call: .
clone_size: many

cdr3_aa: CASGGTGEYPRPWDEQYF
cdr3_nt: TGTGCTAGTGGAGGGACAGGGGAGTATCCGAGGCCCTGGGACGAGCAGTACTTC
j_call: TRBJ2-7
v_call: TRBV12-5
d_call: TRBD1
clone_size: many

cdr3_aa: CASRSDRPYGYTF
cdr3_nt: TGTGCCAGCAGGAGTGACAGGCCGTATGGCTACACCTTC
j_call: TRBJ1-2
v_call: TRBV7-2
d_call: .
clone_size: few

cdr3_aa: CASSLGGGMVDIQYF
cdr3_nt: TGTGCCAGCAGCTTAGGAGGAGGCATGGTAGACATTCAGTACTTC
j_call: TRBJ2-4
v_call: TRBV7-6
d_call: .
clone_size: .

cdr3_aa: CASSPISGSGETQYF
cdr3_nt: TGTGCCAGCAGTCCTATCAGCGGGAGCGGGGAGACCCAGTACTTC
j_call: TRBJ2-5
v_call: TRBV7-8
d_call: TRBD2
clone_size: .

cdr3_aa: CASSSNRGRRSPLHF
cdr3_nt: TGTGCCAGCAGTTCCAACAGGGGGCGCAGGTCACCCCTCCACTTT
j_call: TRBJ1-6
v_call: TRBV12-3/TRBV12-4
d_call: TRBD1
clone_size: few

cdr3_aa: CASSQVALLANYGYTF
cdr3_nt: TGCGCCAGCAGCCAAGTGGCACTTCTCGCTAACTATGGCTACACCTTC
j_call: TRBJ1-2
v_call: TRBV4-3
d_call: .
clone_size: many

cdr3_aa: CASSLSQTQYF
cdr3_nt: TGTGCCAGCAGTTTAAGCCAGACGCAGTACTTC
j_call: TRBJ2-7
v_call: TRBV28
d_call: .
clone_size: many

cdr3_aa: CASSSSGGMETGELFF
cdr3_nt: TGTGCCAGCAGCTCTAGCGGGGGGATGGAAACCGGGGAGCTGTTTTTT
j_call: TRBJ2-2
v_call: TRBV7-3
d_call: TRBD2
clone_size: many

cdr3_aa: CSVQGQGTEAFF
cdr3_nt: TGCAGCGTTCAAGGACAGGGCACTGAAGCTTTCTTT
j_call: TRBJ1-1
v_call: TRBV29-1
d_call: TRBD1
clone_size: many

cdr3_aa: CASRPTPLSYNEQFF
cdr3_nt: TGCGCCAGCCGCCCGACCCCCCTCTCCTACAATGAGCAGTTCTTC
j_call: TRBJ2-1
v_call: TRBV4-1
d_call: .
clone_size: many

cdr3_aa: CASSFWRGGRGIEQFF
cdr3_nt: TGTGCCAGCAGTTTTTGGCGGGGGGGCCGGGGGATTGAGCAGTTCTTC
j_call: TRBJ2-1
v_call: TRBV27
d_call: TRBD2
clone_size: many

cdr3_aa: CACRTGSNQPQHF
cdr3_nt: TGTGCCTGCCGGACAGGGAGCAATCAGCCCCAGCATTTT
j_call: TRBJ1-5
v_call: TRBV30
d_call: TRBD1
clone_size: .

cdr3_aa: CSARDPTNRGRRNEQFF
cdr3_nt: TGCAGTGCTAGAGATCCCACGAACAGGGGGAGAAGGAATGAGCAGTTCTTC
j_call: TRBJ2-1
v_call: TRBV20-1
d_call: TRBD1
clone_size: many

cdr3_aa: CSVESVEQFF
cdr3_nt: TGCAGCGTTGAATCGGTTGAGCAGTTCTTC
j_call: TRBJ2-1
v_call: TRBV29-1
d_call: .
clone_size: many

cdr3_aa: CASSIVRGYTGELFF
cdr3_nt: TGTGCCAGCAGCATAGTCCGGGGGTACACCGGGGAGCTGTTTTTT
j_call: TRBJ2-2
v_call: TRBV9
d_call: .
clone_size: many

cdr3_aa: CSARVSNQPQHF
cdr3_nt: TGCAGTGCTAGGGTTAGCAATCAGCCCCAGCATTTT
j_call: TRBJ1-5
v_call: TRBV20-1
d_call: .
clone_size: .

cdr3_aa: CASSTPGQGTYEQYF
cdr3_nt: TGTGCCAGCAGCACTCCGGGACAGGGGACCTACGAGCAGTACTTC
j_call: TRBJ2-7
v_call: TRBV5-6
d_call: TRBD1
clone_size: few

cdr3_aa: CSAPRDRFFTDTQYF
cdr3_nt: TGCAGTGCTCCCCGGGACCGCTTCTTCACAGATACGCAGTATTTT
j_call: TRBJ2-3
v_call: TRBV20-1
d_call: .
clone_size: .

cdr3_aa: CASRDRAGGDYGYTF
cdr3_nt: TGTGCCAGCAGAGACAGGGCGGGGGGAGACTATGGCTACACCTTC
j_call: TRBJ1-2
v_call: TRBV6-1
d_call: TRBD1
clone_size: .

cdr3_aa: CASSMGQGGYEQYF
cdr3_nt: TGTGCCAGTAGTATGGGACAGGGGGGCTACGAGCAGTACTTC
j_call: TRBJ2-7
v_call: TRBV19
d_call: TRBD1
clone_size: .

cdr3_aa: CASRETSGGYNEQFF
cdr3_nt: TGTGCCAGCAGAGAGACTAGCGGGGGTTACAATGAGCAGTTCTTC
j_call: TRBJ2-1
v_call: TRBV5-5
d_call: TRBD2
clone_size: many

cdr3_aa: CASSPLTGYNEQFF
cdr3_nt: TGTGCCAGCAGCCCCTTGACAGGGTACAATGAGCAGTTCTTC
j_call: TRBJ2-1
v_call: TRBV7-3
d_call: TRBD1
clone_size: many

cdr3_aa: CASSITGTGGGYEQYF
cdr3_nt: TGTGCCAGCAGTATTACGGGCACAGGGGGTGGGTACGAGCAGTACTTC
j_call: TRBJ2-7
v_call: TRBV6-1
d_call: TRBD1
clone_size: many

cdr3_aa: CASSQGDSRDIQYF
cdr3_nt: TGTGCCAGCAGCCAAGGCGACTCCCGGGACATTCAGTACTTC
j_call: TRBJ2-4
v_call: TRBV4-2
d_call: .
clone_size: many

cdr3_aa: CASSAIYGTSGNTGELFF
cdr3_nt: TGTGCCAGCAGCGCGATTTACGGGACTAGCGGGAACACCGGGGAGCTGTTTTTT
j_call: TRBJ2-2
v_call: TRBV11-2
d_call: TRBD2
clone_size: many

cdr3_aa: CASSYPRTSGLGAGELFF
cdr3_nt: TGTGCCAGCAGTTACCCCCGGACTAGCGGTCTTGGCGCCGGGGAGCTGTTTTTT
j_call: TRBJ2-2
v_call: TRBV6-5
d_call: TRBD2
clone_size: many

cdr3_aa: CSARAWGSRTTYEQYF
cdr3_nt: TGCAGTGCTAGAGCGTGGGGCAGCCGAACTACCTACGAGCAGTACTTC
j_call: TRBJ2-7
v_call: TRBV20-1
d_call: .
clone_size: few

cdr3_aa: CSVIPPGQGDYEQYF
cdr3_nt: TGCAGCGTCATACCTCCGGGACAGGGGGATTACGAGCAGTACTTC
j_call: TRBJ2-7
v_call: TRBV29-1
d_call: TRBD1
clone_size: .

cdr3_aa: CASSVVPRPTDTQYF
cdr3_nt: TGTGCCAGCAGCGTAGTACCCAGACCCACAGATACGCAGTATTTT
j_call: TRBJ2-3
v_call: TRBV9
d_call: .
clone_size: many